This TCR beta chain was retrieved from a study of blood T cell repertoires in COVID-19. Overall study context: Whether acute or convalescent, the COVID-19 samples came from the United States, Italy and Spain. The cDNA or gDNA used as material had been derived from T cells, B-cell-depleted T cells, or PBMCs.

In the original processing: Cell counts per sample came from amplifying reference gene primers. Sequencing was performed with immunoSEQ multiplex PCR; in TCRdb, only in-frame clones are kept and a portion is missing. V, J and clone size were drawn from that table, and D and trimming were deduced from the DNA. This sample has 85,000 to 100,000 clones, with 86% found just once. Between the trimmed V and J ends, which lost 4 bases and 7 bases, there was a span of 17 bases. This CDR3 comprises 16 residues. Germline V gene lookup returns CDR1 KGHSY and CDR2 FQNENV. V usage is TRBV16 and J usage is TRBJ1-6; D may be TRBD1 (5 bases). The TCR was taken from a man in his 60s with acute or convalescent COVID-19. Sequencing used peripheral blood. CDR3: CASSPVFGGGNSPLHF. The CDR3 coding sequence is TGTGCCAGCAGCCCCGTCTTCGGGGGAGGAAATTCACCCCTCCACTTT.